The 28 T cell receptor beta chains in this list originate from one sample, sequenced in a study of preoperative IRX-2 immunotherapy in early breast cancer. Treatment specified: preoperative locoregional IRX-2 cytokine immunotherapy. The table came from immunoSEQ multiplex PCR; TCRdb's copy has only in-frame clones and leaves some out. The repertoire holds 34,000 or so clones, with 75% to 90% as singletons. The sample was lymph node tissue, taken from a patient treated with IRX-2 immunotherapy. These receptors originate from a human donor with breast cancer.

V and J are TRBV19 and TRBJ2-2, with a weak D call TRBD2 (6 bases). Trimming removed 4 bases at V and 3 bases at J, with 6 bases between. The germline CDR1 and CDR2 sequences are LNHDA and SQIVND (reference sequence). CDR3 length: 13 residues. The CDR3 loop is CASSRGDTGELFF. The CDR3 coding sequence is TGTGCCAGTAGTAGGGGGGACACCGGGGAGCTGTTTTTT.

This sequence joins TRBV5-1 and TRBJ2-1; 10 nucleotides match TRBD2. The junction had 10 bases not matched to a gene; V was cut back by 3 bases and J by 7 bases. The CDR3 loop spans 16 amino acids. Germline V gene sequence: CDR1 SGHRS, CDR2 YFSETQ. CDR3 nucleotides: TGCGCCAGCAGCTACGGATCGCTAGCGGGAGCAAATGAGCAGTTCTTC. This codes for CASSYGSLAGANEQFF.

This clone was counted once. The CDR3 DNA reads TGTGCCAGCAGTTACCCGGCGGGCGGGGGCACAGATACGCAGTATTTT. Its protein product is CASSYPAGGGTDTQYF. This chain uses TRBV6-8 with TRBJ2-3; D might be TRBD2 (6 bases). This CDR3 region has 16 residues. Germline V lookup: CDR1 MNHGY, CDR2 SAAAGT. Deletions cut 2 bases from V and 1 base from J, with 13 bases between.

This chain links TRBV29-1 with TRBJ1-2; TRBD1 agrees at 9 bases. CDR3 length: 15 amino acids. In germline, CDR1 is SQVTM, CDR2 ANQGSEA. Trimming at V came to 1 base and at J to 7 bases, leaving 10 bases not matched to a gene. The CDR3 DNA follows: TGCAGCGTTGAAGCCCAACAGGGGGCCTCTGGTGGCTACACCTTC. Protein product: CSVEAQQGASGGYTF.

This clone was observed a single time. The chain links TRBV6-8 to TRBJ2-2, with TRBD2 matching over 12 bases. The CDR3 sequence is 18 residues long. V lost 4 bases, J lost 0 bases, and 6 bases stayed unmatched. Germline V gene lookup returns CDR1 MNHGY and CDR2 SAAAGT. In DNA, the CDR3 is TGTGCCAGCAGTTCGGGACTAGCGGGCCTAACGAACACCGGGGAGCTGTTTTTT. Translating it yields CASSSGLAGLTNTGELFF.

This clone appeared a single time. CDR3 DNA: TGTGCCAGCAGACCCTTTAGGTCGGGGGGCACAGATACGCAGTATTTT. It codes for CASRPFRSGGTDTQYF. J is TRBJ2-3 and V is TRBV6-8; D possibly corresponds to TRBD2 (6 bases). Deletions cut 6 bases from V and 1 base from J, with 17 bases between. The CDR3 loop spans 16 amino acids. CDR1 is MNHGY and CDR2 is SAAAGT in the germline V gene.

This chain links TRBV19 with TRBJ1-2; D might be TRBD1 (5 bases). The CDR3 is 15 residues long. V lost 11 bases, J lost 0 bases, and 19 bases lay in between. Germline assignment: CDR1 LNHDA and CDR2 SQIVND (reference sequence). The CDR3 DNA sequence: TGTGCCGGGACCCCGACAATCCTCACTAACTATGGCTACACCTTC. Translated: CAGTPTILTNYGYTF.

The chain joins TRBV16 to TRBJ2-3; D remains ambiguous. Germline V CDR1 and CDR2: KGHSY, FQNENV. V shed 4 bases and J shed 2 bases, with 16 bases lying between them. The CDR3 length is 16 residues. CDR3: CASSLITDRTTDTQYF. Here the CDR3 DNA reads TGTGCCAGCAGCCTGATTACGGACCGGACCACAGATACGCAGTATTTT.

V gene TRBV30 combines with J gene TRBJ2-2, with D perhaps TRBD2 (6 bases). CDR1 GTSNPN and CDR2 SVGIG come from the germline V gene (reference sequence). The V and J ends lost 3 bases and 5 bases respectively, with 13 bases between them. CDR3 length: 14 amino acids. The CDR3 DNA reads as TGTGCCTGGAGAGGTGGGAGGCGTACCGGGGAGCTGTTTTTT. Its translation is CAWRGGRRTGELFF.

The chain links TRBV7-6 to TRBJ1-4; D unclear. The CDR3 has 16 amino acids. V dropped 5 bases and J dropped 4 bases, with 17 bases sitting between them. In germline, CDR1 is SGHVS, CDR2 FNYEAQ. CDR3 region: CASSQLPGQLNEKLFF. CDR3 bases: TGTGCCAGCAGCCAATTACCTGGGCAGCTTAATGAAAAACTGTTTTTT.

This clone appeared a single time. V is TRBV19 and J is TRBJ1-2; TRBD1 aligns across 7 bases. The J segment lost 8 bases and the V segment lost 4 bases, leaving 13 bases of the junction unmatched. The CDR3 totals 15 residues. Germline CDR1 reads LNHDA; CDR2 reads SQIVND (reference sequence). CDR3: CASSKIGGGEWGYTF. CDR3 DNA: TGTGCCAGTAGTAAAATTGGAGGGGGCGAGTGGGGCTACACCTTC.

The rearrangement links TRBV5-1 to TRBJ2-7; a weak D match, TRBD2 (6 bases). This CDR3 has 15 residues. Trimming pared 4 bases from V and 3 bases from J, leaving 17 bases between. The V gene's germline CDR1 is SGHRS and CDR2 YFSETQ. The CDR3 here is CASSPLPGGDYEQYF. CDR3 DNA sequence: TGCGCCAGCAGCCCCCTACCTGGAGGGGACTACGAGCAGTACTTC.

The V gene is TRBV15, the J gene TRBJ1-2; 7 bases fit TRBD1. The germline CDR1 and CDR2 sequences are LNHNV and YYDKDF (reference sequence). V gave up 1 base and J gave up 0 bases; unmatched junction bases: 5. This CDR3 is 16 amino acids long. The CDR3: CATSRVLTGANYGYTF. CDR3 DNA sequence: TGTGCCACCAGCAGAGTTCTAACAGGGGCTAACTATGGCTACACCTTC. Filled out from reference TRBV15 and TRBJ1-2, the complete variable domain reads DAMVIQNPRYQVTQFGKPVTLSCSQTLNHNVMYWYQQKSSQAPKLLFHYYDKDFNNEADTPDNFQSRRPNTSFCFLDIRSPGLGDTAMYLCATSRVLTGANYGYTFGSGTRLTVV.

The rearrangement joins TRBV14 to TRBJ2-5; 10 positions agree with TRBD1. The V gene end was trimmed by 3 bases and the J gene end by 2 bases; junction bases not matched to a gene: 9. The CDR3 totals 17 residues. Germline V gene sequence: CDR1 SGHDN, CDR2 FVKESK. CDR3 DNA: TGTGCCAGCAGCCACAGACAGGGGGCCTCTCTTCAAGAGACCCAGTACTTC. Translated, it gives CASSHRQGASLQETQYF.

This clone was found a few times. The rearrangement joins TRBV18 to TRBJ2-5; possible D gene TRBD2, 6 bases. V was trimmed by 1 base and J by 5 bases, leaving 11 bases between them. Per the germline V gene, CDR1 is KGHSH and CDR2 is LQKENI. The CDR3 spans 14 residues. CDR3 in amino acids: CASSPLAGLETQYF. CDR3 in DNA: TGTGCCAGCTCACCACTCGCGGGATTGGAGACCCAGTACTTC.

This clone was seen a single time. The gene calls are TRBV29-1 and TRBJ1-1; 8 positions agree with TRBD1. V lost 4 bases and J lost 5; bases outside the gene matches: 9. The CDR3 spans 14 residues. Germline CDR1 and CDR2: SQVTM and ANQGSEA. CDR3 region: CSVASGTGGTEAFF. In DNA, the CDR3 is TGCAGCGTTGCCTCCGGGACAGGTGGGACTGAAGCTTTCTTT.

The chain employs TRBV18 and TRBJ2-1, with 7 nucleotides matching TRBD2. V trimming: 2 bases; J trimming: 5 bases; junction bases outside the gene matches: 9. Germline CDR1 and CDR2: KGHSH and LQKENI. The CDR3 extends over 16 amino acids. The CDR3 DNA sequence: TGTGCCAGCTCACCATCGGGAGGCCCCTGGGACAATGAGCAGTTCTTC. It encodes CASSPSGGPWDNEQFF.

The table lists this clone with a few counts. J is TRBJ1-4 and V is TRBV30; no clear D gene. This CDR3 has 14 residues. The germline V and J ends were trimmed by 0 bases and 8 bases, with 13 bases remaining between them. Per the germline V gene, CDR1 is GTSNPN and CDR2 is SVGIG (reference sequence). This CDR3 is CAWSVRSGQEKLFF. CDR3 bases: TGTGCCTGGAGTGTACGATCGGGTCAGGAAAAACTGTTTTTT.

The gene calls are TRBV15 and TRBJ2-3; D may be TRBD2 (7 bases). Germline V CDR1 and CDR2: LNHNV, YYDKDF (reference sequence). The CDR3 runs to 17 residues. Trimming pared 0 bases from V and 3 bases from J, leaving 16 bases between. In DNA form, the CDR3 reads TGTGCCACCAGCAGAGATCCCCGGGGGGCGATAACAGATACGCAGTATTTT. Translation gives CATSRDPRGAITDTQYF.

This clone was recorded once. The rearrangement joins TRBV28 to TRBJ1-5; D is possibly TRBD1 (5 bases). Germline CDR1 reads MDHEN; CDR2 reads SYDVKM. This CDR3 contains 12 residues. V lost 7 bases and J 4 bases, leaving 8 bases between the germline ends. The CDR3 DNA reads as TGTGCCAGCAAAGGGGATAATCAGCCCCAGCATTTT. Amino acid sequence: CASKGDNQPQHF.

This clone has a handful of counts. J is TRBJ1-4 and V is TRBV15; 10 bases map to TRBD1. CDR1 and CDR2 from the germline V gene are LNHNV and YYDKDF (reference sequence). V gave up 1 base and J gave up 8 bases; unmatched junction bases: 1. The CDR3 extends over 14 amino acids. For the CDR3, the DNA is TGTGCCACCAGCAGAGGGACAGGGGGAGAAAAACTGTTTTTT. Amino acid sequence: CATSRGTGGEKLFF.

This sequence joins TRBV18 and TRBJ1-1; D unresolved. CDR3 length: 15 amino acids. The germline V and J ends were trimmed by 2 bases and 1 base, with 11 bases remaining between them. In germline, CDR1 is KGHSH, CDR2 LQKENI. The CDR3: CASSPIIRQNTEAFF. The DNA for the CDR3 is TGTGCCAGCTCACCAATTATTCGACAGAACACTGAAGCTTTCTTT.

CDR3: CASSMTVDNGYTF. In nucleotides, the CDR3 is TGTGCCAGTAGTATGACAGTAGACAACGGCTACACCTTC. This sequence joins TRBV19 and TRBJ1-2; possible D gene TRBD1, 5 bases. The V gene's germline CDR1 is LNHDA and CDR2 SQIVND (reference sequence). The V gene lost 3 bases and the J gene lost 8 bases, with 13 bases spanning the gap. The CDR3 is 13 amino acids.

The chain employs TRBV5-1 and TRBJ2-6; 9 positions match TRBD1. Germline assignment: CDR1 SGHRS and CDR2 YFSETQ. The V segment lost 4 bases and the J segment 1 base; nucleotides outside the gene matches: 12. This CDR3 comprises 19 residues. CDR3 region: CASSRLTGGWRSGANVLTF. DNA of the CDR3: TGCGCCAGCAGCCGACTGACAGGGGGGTGGCGATCTGGGGCCAACGTCCTGACTTTC.

The CDR3 protein is CASSLAGGAGGNTIYF. CDR3 nucleotide sequence: TGTGCCAGCAGCTTAGCAGGGGGCGCAGGTGGAAACACCATATATTTT. The genes are TRBV7-1 and TRBJ1-3, with 8 bases fitting TRBD1. TRBV7-1 has ORF status, its function being uncertain. Trimming cost V 4 bases and J 3 bases; bases outside gene matches: 8. The CDR3 covers 16 residues.

The rearrangement joins TRBV28 to TRBJ1-4, with 8 bases matching TRBD1. The junction had 12 bases not matched to a gene; V was cut back by 4 bases and J by 8 bases. The CDR3 spans 16 residues. Per germline, CDR1 MDHEN and CDR2 SYDVKM. The CDR3 region is CASSSPTGDNKEKLFF. The CDR3 DNA sequence: TGTGCCAGCAGTTCCCCGACAGGGGACAATAAGGAAAAACTGTTTTTT.

V usage is TRBV23-1 and J usage is TRBJ2-4, with D unclear. TRBV23-1 is an ORF for which the function is uncertain. This CDR3 spans 16 amino acids. V lost 4 bases and J lost 9, with 22 bases in between. CDR3 coding DNA: TGCGCCAGCAGTCGGGGTTTTGTAGGAGTTGGGTTCATTCAGTACTTC. Translated, it gives CASSRGFVGVGFIQYF.

The chain couples TRBV30 to TRBJ2-4; D unclear. This CDR3 is 11 amino acids long. V was trimmed by 3 bases and J by 5 bases, leaving 5 bases between them. CDR1 and CDR2 from the germline V gene are GTSNPN and SVGIG (reference sequence). The CDR3 here is CAWSFENIQYF. The CDR3 DNA follows: TGTGCCTGGAGCTTTGAAAACATTCAGTACTTC.